Each of the 18 T cell receptor beta chains below was sequenced from the same sample in a study of blood T cells in healthy people across ages. Primers used in a second PCR of roughly 7 to 12 cycles were a sample-barcoded 5' primer and a J-beta primer mix. Each CDR3 protein is one row after TCRdb ran MiXCR on the 5' RACE reads. The sample shows roughly 1,300,000 distinct CDR3 sequences, approximately 60% of them seen only once. The sequenced sample consisted of blood. Receptor source: a man aged 18 to 29 in good health.

The chain carries TRBV20-1 and TRBJ2-1; 15 positions agree with TRBD2. CDR1 is DFQATT, CDR2 SNEGSKA, per germline (reference sequence). Trimming at V came to 5 bases and at J to 9 bases, leaving 8 bases not matched to a gene. The CDR3 runs 15 residues. CDR3 nucleotides: TGCAGTGCTCCCTGGACTAGCGGGGGGGCAGGTGAGCAGTTCTTC. Protein sequence: CSAPWTSGGAGEQFF.

The chain recombines TRBV7-6 with TRBJ1-6, with D possibly matching TRBD1 (5 bases). Trimming took 0 bases from V and 7 from J, leaving 13 bases between them. The CDR3 covers 16 residues. Per germline, CDR1 SGHVS and CDR2 FNYEAQ. This CDR3 is CASSLAQSGGNSPLHF. The CDR3, as DNA: TGTGCCAGCAGCTTAGCGCAGTCGGGGGGAAATTCACCCCTCCACTTT.

This clonotype has more than one count but fewer than ten. The V gene is TRBV14, the J gene TRBJ1-2; D not certain. Germline loops: CDR1 SGHDN, CDR2 FVKESK. The CDR3 contains 14 residues. V was trimmed by 1 base and J by 0 bases, leaving 6 bases between them. CDR3 amino acids: CASSQVGANYGYTF. The CDR3 bases are TGTGCCAGCAGCCAAGTTGGGGCTAACTATGGCTACACCTTC.

Of note for this clonotype: The junction shows a germline mismatch at one end, possibly a read error. The chain joins TRBV3-1 to TRBJ2-1; D is unclear. The CDR3 totals 11 residues. Per germline, CDR1 LGHDT and CDR2 YNNKEL (reference sequence). The CDR3 nucleotides are TGTGCCTGCAGCCCCGGAAATGAGCAGTTCTTC. Translating gives CACSPGNEQFF.

This chain uses TRBV9 with TRBJ1-6, with 8 bases fitting TRBD1. The CDR3 is 13 amino acids. Germline V gene data show CDR1 as SGDLS and CDR2 as YYNGEE. Trimming at V came to 7 bases and at J to 7 bases, leaving 4 bases not matched to a gene. CDR3 nucleotide sequence: TGTGCCAGCGGACAGGGAATGAATTCACCCCTCCACTTT. Protein product: CASGQGMNSPLHF. Complete variable domain (other parts from reference TRBV9 and TRBJ1-6): DSGVTQTPKHLITATGQRVTLRCSPRSGDLSVYWYQQSLDQGLQFLIQYYNGEERAKGNILERFSAQQFPDLHSELNLSSLELGDSALYFCASGQGMNSPLHFGNGTRLTVT.

This chain connects TRBV10-3 to TRBJ2-5; D gene ambiguous. Germline CDR1 and CDR2: ENHRY and SYGVKD. The CDR3 covers 11 residues. The V end was cut by 6 bases, the J end by 1 base, with 3 bases between. The CDR3 DNA reads TGTGCCATCAGGACCCAAGAGACCCAGTACTTC. Its protein product is CAIRTQETQYF.

The chain couples TRBV28 to TRBJ2-2; D is uncertain. The CDR3 covers 17 residues. The V and J ends lost 6 bases and 0 bases respectively, with 17 bases between them. Looked up from germline, CDR1 is MDHEN and CDR2 is SYDVKM. The CDR3 protein is CASSIFGRAPNTGELFF. The CDR3 bases are TGTGCCAGCAGCATCTTTGGTCGGGCTCCGAACACCGGGGAGCTGTTTTTT.

The chain has TRBV6-6 and TRBJ2-5, with a tentative D call TRBD2 (5 bases). The CDR3 runs 14 residues. Germline-derived CDR1 and CDR2 are MNHNY and SVGAGI (reference sequence). The V end was cut by 10 bases, the J end by 4 bases, with 19 bases between. The CDR3 region has the DNA TGTGCCACCGGAGGACCCCCCTCTGCAGAGACCCAGTACTTC. Translation: CATGGPPSAETQYF.

This clonotype turned up a few times. The chain combines TRBV6-2 or TRBV6-3 with TRBJ2-6, with unresolved D. Germline CDR1 is MNHEY and CDR2 is SVGEGT. CDR3 size: 15 residues. V lost 8 bases and J 0 bases, leaving 11 bases between the germline ends. This CDR3 is CASEFDGSGANVLTF. The CDR3, as DNA: TGTGCCAGCGAGTTTGATGGCTCTGGGGCCAACGTCCTGACTTTC.

This clonotype was found a few times. The gene calls are TRBV6-1 and TRBJ2-7, with TRBD1 identical over 7 bases. V lost 8 bases, J lost 6 bases, and 4 bases stayed unmatched. Germline V gene sequence: CDR1 MNHNS, CDR2 SASEGT. CDR3 size: 11 residues. Here the CDR3 reads CASRNRGEQYF. The CDR3 DNA sequence: TGTGCCAGCCGGAACAGGGGCGAGCAGTACTTC.

About this clonotype: An end of the junction does not agree with germline; a read error may underlie this. The gene calls are TRBV2 and TRBJ2-7; D is ambiguous. Per the germline V gene, CDR1 is SNHLY and CDR2 is FYNNEI. The length of the CDR3 is 14 residues. In nucleotides, the CDR3 is TGTGCCAGCAGTGTTGGACGGAGCTCCCACGAGCAGTACTTC. As protein: CASSVGRSSHEQYF.

This clonotype was seen a handful of times. The chain links TRBV10-3 to TRBJ2-3; 8 bases are shared with TRBD1. Germline assignment: CDR1 ENHRY and CDR2 SYGVKD. The J segment lost 3 bases and the V segment lost 7 bases, leaving 6 bases of the junction unmatched. The CDR3 is 14 residues long. CDR3 bases: TGTGCCATCAACTCCGGACAGGGAACAGATACGCAGTATTTT. Its protein is CAINSGQGTDTQYF.

This clonotype was recorded a few times. The V gene is TRBV4-2, the J gene TRBJ2-4, with TRBD1 identical over 9 bases. The last part of the DNA fits TRBJ2-5 better; the J call may be wrong. In germline, CDR1 is LGHNA, CDR2 YNFKEQ. The CDR3 length is 16 residues. The CDR3 spells CASSQDPDRGGETQYF. Written as DNA, the CDR3 is TGTGCCAGCAGCCAAGATCCGGACAGGGGAGGGGAGACCCAGTACTTC.

The rearrangement links TRBV10-3 to TRBJ2-7; 9 bases are shared with TRBD2. Germline-derived CDR1 and CDR2 are ENHRY and SYGVKD. Germline trimming cut 3 bases from V and 4 bases from J; bases unmatched to any gene: 4. The CDR3 runs to 14 residues. The CDR3 loop reads CAISDKAGGYEQYF. CDR3 coding DNA: TGTGCCATCAGTGATAAGGCGGGAGGGTACGAGCAGTACTTC.

A word on this clonotype: Germline and junction disagree at one end, which may indicate a read error. The chain has TRBV10-3 and TRBJ2-6, with D possibly matching TRBD1 (5 bases). In germline, CDR1 is ENHRY, CDR2 SYGVKD. The CDR3 extends over 15 amino acids. CDR3 residues: CAIGAGISGANALTF. In DNA, the CDR3 is TGTGCCATCGGGGCCGGAATATCTGGGGCCAACGCCCTGACTTTC.

J is TRBJ1-4 and V is TRBV3-1; D remains unclear. CDR3 length: 15 residues. Trimming left V 4 bases short and J 5 bases short, with 14 bases between. Germline lookup yields CDR1 LGHDT and CDR2 YNNKEL (reference sequence). For the CDR3, the DNA is TGTGCCAGCAGCCCAGCTGGCGGAGAAAATGAAAAACTGTTTTTT. This translates into CASSPAGGENEKLFF. Combining the CDR3 with reference TRBV3-1 and TRBJ1-4 gives the whole variable domain DTAVSQTPKYLVTQMGNDKSIKCEQNLGHDTMYWYKQDSKKFLKIMFSYNNKELIINETVPNRFSPKSPDKAHLNLHINSLELGDSAVYFCASSPAGGENEKLFFGSGTQLSVL.

This chain links TRBV4-2 with TRBJ2-3, with 10 bases lining up with TRBD2. The germline V gene has CDR1 LGHNA and CDR2 YNFKEQ. There are 16 residues in the CDR3. The V gene end was trimmed by 4 bases and the J gene end by 4 bases; junction bases not matched to a gene: 8. Here the CDR3 reads CASSPLWTSGPDTQYF. DNA for the CDR3: TGTGCCAGCAGCCCCCTTTGGACTAGCGGCCCAGATACGCAGTATTTT.

The chain combines TRBV2 with TRBJ2-1; TRBD2 matches at 13 bases. The CDR3 length is 16 residues. Germline loops: CDR1 SNHLY, CDR2 FYNNEI. V was clipped by 3 bases and J by 4 bases; unmatched bases: 3. The CDR3 sequence: CASSEGTSGVYNEQFF. CDR3 nucleotides: TGTGCCAGCAGTGAGGGGACTAGCGGGGTATACAATGAGCAGTTCTTC. Drawing the rest from reference TRBV2 and TRBJ2-1, the complete variable domain is EPEVTQTPSHQVTQMGQEVILRCVPISNHLYFYWYRQILGQKVEFLVSFYNNEISEKSEIFDDQFSVERPDGSNFTLKIRSTKLEDSAMYFCASSEGTSGVYNEQFFGPGTRLTVL.